This TCR beta chain emerged from a study of regulatory T cells in long-lasting Graves disease. Both iRepertoire HTBI primers and Arm-PCR of CDR3 regions were used to build the TCR beta libraries. Each CDR3 protein is one row after TCRdb ran MiXCR on the multiplex PCR reads. The sample consists of 350,000 to 550,000 distinct CDR3 sequences, 15% of them appearing once. V was cut by 4 bases and J by 1 base, with 4 bases left in between. CDR3 size: 12 residues. CDR1 is ENHRY and CDR2 is SYGVKD in the germline V gene. This clonotype was counted at least ten times. The time point was: newly diagnosed GD, antithyroid drugs for less than 3 months. With RNA extracted from PBMCs as input, the TCR library was made. The authors drew 9 to 10 milliliters of peripheral blood into EDTA tubes. These same records also appear under a second study, on T cells in Graves' hyperthyroidism and ophthalmopathy.

V gene TRBV10-3 combines with J gene TRBJ1-1; D unclear. The starting material was peripheral blood mononuclear cells (PBMCs), obtained at new diagnosis, from a patient treated with antithyroid drugs. The sequence came from a woman aged 30 to 39 with Graves disease. CDR3 residues: CAISGGNTEAFF. The CDR3 nucleotides are TGTGCCATCAGTGGTGGGAACACTGAAGCTTTCTTT.